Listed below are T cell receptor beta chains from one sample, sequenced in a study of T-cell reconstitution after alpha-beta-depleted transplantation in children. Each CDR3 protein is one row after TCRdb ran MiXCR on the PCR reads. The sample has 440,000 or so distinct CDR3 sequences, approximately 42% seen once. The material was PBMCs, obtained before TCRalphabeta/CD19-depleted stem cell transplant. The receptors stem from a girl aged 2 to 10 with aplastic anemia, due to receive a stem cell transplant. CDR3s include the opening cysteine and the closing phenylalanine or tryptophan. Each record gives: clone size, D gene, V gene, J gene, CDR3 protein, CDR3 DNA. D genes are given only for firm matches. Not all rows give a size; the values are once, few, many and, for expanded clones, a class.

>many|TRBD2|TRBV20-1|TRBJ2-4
CSARVVAGTSGRVAKNIQYF
TGCAGTGCTAGAGTCGTTGCCGGGACTAGCGGGAGGGTAGCCAAAAACATTCAGTACTTC
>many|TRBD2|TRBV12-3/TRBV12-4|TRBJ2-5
CASTLGVAGQASETQYF
TGTGCCAGCACTTTGGGGGTAGCGGGACAAGCATCAGAGACCCAGTACTTC
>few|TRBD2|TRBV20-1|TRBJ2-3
CSAPTAGGRTDTQYF
TGCAGTGCCCCTACCGCCGGGGGGAGGACAGATACGCAGTATTTT
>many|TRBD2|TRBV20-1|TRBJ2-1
CSVPTSGEGNEQFF
TGCAGTGTTCCGACTAGCGGGGAGGGGAATGAGCAGTTCTTC
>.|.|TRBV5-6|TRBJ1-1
CASSFPEGQGGGAFF
TGTGCCAGCAGCTTTCCTGAGGGGCAGGGAGGTGGAGCTTTCTTT
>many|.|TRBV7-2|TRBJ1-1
CASSLAVLGVQNTEAFF
TGTGCCAGCAGCTTAGCGGTTTTAGGGGTTCAGAACACTGAAGCTTTCTTT
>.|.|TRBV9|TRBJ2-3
CASSVEFRDTQYF
TGTGCCAGCAGCGTAGAGTTCAGAGATACGCAGTATTTT
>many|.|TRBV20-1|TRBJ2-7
CSALVTYEQYF
TGCAGTGCTCTGGTCACGTACGAGCAGTACTTC
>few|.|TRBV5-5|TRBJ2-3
CASSFAQSTDTQYF
TGTGCCAGCAGCTTCGCGCAGAGCACAGATACGCAGTATTTT
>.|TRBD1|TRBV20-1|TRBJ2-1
CSARPGQGRNEQFF
TGCAGTGCTAGACCGGGACAGGGTAGGAATGAGCAGTTCTTC